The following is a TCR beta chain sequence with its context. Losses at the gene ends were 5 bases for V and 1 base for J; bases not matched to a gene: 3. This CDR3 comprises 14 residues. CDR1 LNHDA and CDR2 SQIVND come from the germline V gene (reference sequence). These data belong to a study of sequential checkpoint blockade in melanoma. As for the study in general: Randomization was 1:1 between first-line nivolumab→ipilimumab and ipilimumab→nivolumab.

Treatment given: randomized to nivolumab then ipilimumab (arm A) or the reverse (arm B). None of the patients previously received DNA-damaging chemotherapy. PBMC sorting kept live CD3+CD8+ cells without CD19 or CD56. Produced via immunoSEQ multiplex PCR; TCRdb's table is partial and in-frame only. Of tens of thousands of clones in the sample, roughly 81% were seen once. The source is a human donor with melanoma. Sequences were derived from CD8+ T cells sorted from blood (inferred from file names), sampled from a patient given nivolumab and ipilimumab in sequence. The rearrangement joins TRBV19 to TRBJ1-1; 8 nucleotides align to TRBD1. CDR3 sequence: CASSWGTGNTEAFF. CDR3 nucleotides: TGTGCCAGTAGTTGGGGGACAGGGAACACTGAAGCTTTCTTT.